This paragraph covers one T cell receptor beta chain sequence. Its target is not known. TCRdb itself ran the 5' RACE reads through MiXCR, one entry per CDR3 protein. This repertoire shows more than 200,000 distinct CDR3 sequences, about 14% found once; its top ten account for 8.5% to 10%. The data stem from a study of identical twins. Whole-study results and caveats: Among monozygotic twins, out-of-frame TCR alpha sharing exceeded what models predicted. Beta out-of-frame twin sharing showed a weaker excess. Invariant T cells like MAIT and iNKT could partly confound the zero-insertion analyses. Where out-of-frame alpha sequences were twin-shared, they showed excess low generation probability.

The CDR3 length is 14 residues. Trimming cost V 0 bases and J 4 bases, with 9 bases left between them. J is TRBJ1-1 and V is TRBV12-3 or TRBV12-4; D unclear. The source material was memory (CD45RO+) T cells sorted from blood. The receptor was isolated from a woman younger than 35 in good health. The CDR3 loop reads CASSLAYVGTEAFF. The CDR3 coding sequence is TGTGCCAGCAGTTTAGCGTATGTCGGCACTGAAGCTTTCTTT.